This entry features one TCR beta chain sequence. The sample is drawn from a study of blood T cell repertoires in COVID-19. As for the study in general: From the United States, Italy and Spain came samples of acute and convalescent COVID-19.

Trimming pared 6 bases from V and 8 bases from J, leaving 19 bases between. The CDR3 spans 14 residues. Germline V CDR1 and CDR2: SQVTM, ANQGSEA. Repertoires were generated with immunoSEQ multiplex PCR, while TCRdb's copy carries only in-frame clones and drops some. Here the sample spans 290,000 or so clones, roughly 80% being singletons. The receptor's source is a man in his forties or fifties who had been exposed to COVID-19. This chain links TRBV29-1 with TRBJ1-4; D is unclear. The specimen was PBMCs or T cells enriched from blood (not recorded which). CDR3: CSVRRRGLEEKLFF. The CDR3 nucleotides are TGCAGCGTACGCCGGCGGGGTCTGGAAGAAAAACTGTTTTTT.